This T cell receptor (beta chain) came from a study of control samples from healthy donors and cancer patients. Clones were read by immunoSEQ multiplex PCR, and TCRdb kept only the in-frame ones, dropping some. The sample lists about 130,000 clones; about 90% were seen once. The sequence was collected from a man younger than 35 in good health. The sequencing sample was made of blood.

The CDR3 here is CAISEPRETQYF. Written as DNA, the CDR3 is TGTGCCATCAGTGAGCCCCGGGAGACGCAGTATTTT. V usage is TRBV10-3 and J usage is TRBJ2-3; the D gene is possibly TRBD2 (6 bases). Germline CDR1 reads ENHRY; CDR2 reads SYGVKD. The CDR3 is 12 residues long. Trimming stripped 2 bases from V and 9 bases from J, with 9 bases between.